This T cell receptor (beta chain) was observed in a study of T cells in women clearing cervical HPV infection. About the study: Donors had HPV16-related CIN3 or worse; 2 had invasive cancer.

To note about this clone: The read ends 3 residues before the CDR3 terminus; that terminus is restored from the germline J gene.

V was pared by 6 bases and J by 5 bases, with 17 bases between. Per germline, CDR1 SNHLY and CDR2 FYNNEI. This CDR3 contains 15 residues. TCR beta CDR3 amplified by multiplex PCR from roughly 1,100 ng genomic DNA. The data were produced by immunoSEQ multiplex PCR, yet TCRdb's version contains in-frame clones alone and is incomplete. This table lists 9,500 to 15,000 clones. The V call is TRBV2, the J call TRBJ2-1, with D possibly TRBD1 on 6 matching bases. The sequencing input was blood buffy coat. This clonotype originated in a woman between 18 and 70 years old with a cervical HPV16 infection that either progressed to CIN3+ or cleared (not recorded which). The covered CDR3 bases are TGTGCCAGCAGGAGGACAGCCCTAGACCACAATGAG. It yields the protein CASRRTALDHNE. The whole CDR3 sequence is CASRRTALDHNEQFF.